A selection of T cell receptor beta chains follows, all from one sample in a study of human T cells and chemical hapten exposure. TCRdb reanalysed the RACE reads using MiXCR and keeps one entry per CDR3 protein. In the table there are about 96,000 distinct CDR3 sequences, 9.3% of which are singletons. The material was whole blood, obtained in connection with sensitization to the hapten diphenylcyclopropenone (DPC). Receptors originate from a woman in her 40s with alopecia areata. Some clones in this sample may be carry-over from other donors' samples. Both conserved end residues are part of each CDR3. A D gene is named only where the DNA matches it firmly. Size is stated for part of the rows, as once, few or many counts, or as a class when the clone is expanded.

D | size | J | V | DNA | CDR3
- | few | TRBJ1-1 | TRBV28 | TGTGCCAGCACCAAACGATCCGGGGAAGCTTTCTTT | CASTKRSGEAFF
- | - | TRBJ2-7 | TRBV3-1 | TGTGCCAGCAGCAGTTATGGGGAGCAGTACTTC | CASSSYGEQYF
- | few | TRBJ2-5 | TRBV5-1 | TGCGCCAGCAGCTTGGGGACTCCCGCCCAAGAGACCCAGTACTTC | CASSLGTPAQETQYF
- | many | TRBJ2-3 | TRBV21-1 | TGTGCCAGCAGCAAGGACTCCCGGGACAGGGCCACAGATACGCAGTATTTT | CASSKDSRDRATDTQYF
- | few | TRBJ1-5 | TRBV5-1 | TGCGCCAGCAGCTTGGCCCCTCAGGGCAATCAGCCCCAGCATTTT | CASSLAPQGNQPQHF
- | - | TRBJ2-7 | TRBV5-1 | TGCGCCAGCAGCTTGATCGGACAGAGGACCTACGAGCAGTACTTC | CASSLIGQRTYEQYF
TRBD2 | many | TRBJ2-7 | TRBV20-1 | TGCAGTGCTAGTCCTACTACAAGCGGGAGTTCCCCCGCCGAGCAGTACTTC | CSASPTTSGSSPAEQYF
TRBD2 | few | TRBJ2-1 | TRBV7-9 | TGTGCCAGCAGCCCTTGGGGCGGGAGGAACTCCTACAATGAGCAGTTCTTC | CASSPWGGRNSYNEQFF
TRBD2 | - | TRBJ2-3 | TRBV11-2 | TGTGCCAGCAGCACCGGAGCGGGAGGGCCTGATACGCAGTATTTT | CASSTGAGGPDTQYF
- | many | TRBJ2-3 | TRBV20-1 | TGCAGTGCTAAGCCTAGTGGCACAGATACGCAGTATTTT | CSAKPSGTDTQYF
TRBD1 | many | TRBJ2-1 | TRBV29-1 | TGCAGCGTGCGACAGGGGAGGAATGAGCAGTTCTTC | CSVRQGRNEQFF
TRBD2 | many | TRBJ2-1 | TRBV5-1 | TGCGCCAGCAGCTTGGCTGGGGGACTAGCGGGCCTAAGCTCCTACAATGAGCAGTTCTTC | CASSLAGGLAGLSSYNEQFF
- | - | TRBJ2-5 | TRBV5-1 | TGCGCCAGCACCTTTTCACCCAGGGAAGGGGAGACCCAGTACTTC | CASTFSPREGETQYF
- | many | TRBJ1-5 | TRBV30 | TGTGCCGTCTCTCCGCGGACCTGGGGGCCCCAGCATTTT | CAVSPRTWGPQHF
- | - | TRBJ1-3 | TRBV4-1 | TGCGCCAGCAGCCCCGGGACCGATGGTTACACCATATATTTT | CASSPGTDGYTIYF
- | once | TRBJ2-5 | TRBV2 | TGTGCCAGCAGTGGGGAAGAGACCCAGTACTTC | CASSGEETQYF
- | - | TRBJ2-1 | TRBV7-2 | TGTGCCAGCAGCTTAGGTACCCAGCGATCTCACAATGAGCAGTTCTTC | CASSLGTQRSHNEQFF
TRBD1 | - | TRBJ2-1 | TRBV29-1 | TGCAGCGGGACAGGGGTGGATGAGCAGTTCTTC | CSGTGVDEQFF
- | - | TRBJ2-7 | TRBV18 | TGTGCCAGCTCACCGGGGGCCGGACAGACATACGAGCAGTACTTC | CASSPGAGQTYEQYF
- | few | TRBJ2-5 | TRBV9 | TGTGCCAGCAGCGTTGGTCAGCAAGAGACCCAGTACTTC | CASSVGQQETQYF
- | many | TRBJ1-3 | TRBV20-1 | TGCAGTGCTAGGGCCGGGACTCAAGGAAACACCATATATTTT | CSARAGTQGNTIYF
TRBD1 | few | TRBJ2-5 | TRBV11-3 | TGTGCCAGCAGCTCCGGGACAGGGGGAAAAGAGACCCAGTACTTC | CASSSGTGGKETQYF
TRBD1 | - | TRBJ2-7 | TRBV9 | TGTGCCAGCAGCCCCGATCCTTCCGGGACAGGGGGTATGTTCCCCTACGAGCAGTACTTC | CASSPDPSGTGGMFPYEQYF
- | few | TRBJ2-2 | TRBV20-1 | TGCAGTGCGAGTAGATCGCCCGGGGAGCTGTTTTTT | CSASRSPGELFF
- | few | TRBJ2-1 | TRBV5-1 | TGCGCCAGCAGCTTGGGGACTACCCTTGGAAGCGATGAGCAGTTCTTC | CASSLGTTLGSDEQFF
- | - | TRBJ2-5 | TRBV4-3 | TGCGCCAGCAGCCAAGCCCTTGGGGGGGCTTCAGAGACCCAGTACTTC | CASSQALGGASETQYF
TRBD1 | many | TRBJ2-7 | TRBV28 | TGTGCCAGCAGTCCCCCCCAACCGACACAGGGGACGCAGTACTTC | CASSPPQPTQGTQYF
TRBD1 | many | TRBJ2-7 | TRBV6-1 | TGTGCCAGCAGTGAAGCAGCAACGTTGGGGACAGACCCTTACGAGCAGTACTTC | CASSEAATLGTDPYEQYF
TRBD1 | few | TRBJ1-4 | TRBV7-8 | TGTGCCAGCAGCCCCGGGACAGGGGGGCTCGAAAAACTGTTTTTT | CASSPGTGGLEKLFF
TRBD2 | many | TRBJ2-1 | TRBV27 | TGTGCCAGCAGTTGGGTTGGCGGGAGGGACCTATACAATGAGCAGTTCTTC | CASSWVGGRDLYNEQFF
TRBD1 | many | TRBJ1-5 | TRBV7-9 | TGTGCCAGCAGCGGTACAGGGGTGAGCAATCAGCCCCAGCATTTT | CASSGTGVSNQPQHF
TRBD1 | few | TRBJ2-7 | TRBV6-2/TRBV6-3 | TGTGCCACCCGGGGGACAGGGCACTACGAGCAGTACTTC | CATRGTGHYEQYF
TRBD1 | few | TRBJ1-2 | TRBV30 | TGTGCCTGGAGCCCGAGGGGGCCCTATGGCTACACCTTC | CAWSPRGPYGYTF
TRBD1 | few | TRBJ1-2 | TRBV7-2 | TGTGCCAGCAGCTTAGTTCGGGACAGCTACTATGGCTACACCTTC | CASSLVRDSYYGYTF
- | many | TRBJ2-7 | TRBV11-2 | TGTGCCAGCAACCACCCGGCCGACTACGAGCAGTACTTC | CASNHPADYEQYF
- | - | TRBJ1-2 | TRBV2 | TGTGCCAGCAGTGCCCTTAAAGGTGGCTACACCTTC | CASSALKGGYTF
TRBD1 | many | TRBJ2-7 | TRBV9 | TGTGCCAGCAGCGTAGGTGGGACAGGGGACCACGAGCAGTACTTC | CASSVGGTGDHEQYF